This record covers a single T cell receptor beta chain. Time point described: pre-sensitization, week 0. Noted treatment: therapeutic diphenylcyclopropenone sensitization with weekly scalp DPC. TCRdb fed the RACE reads into MiXCR, producing one record per CDR3 protein. The sample contains approximately 180,000 distinct CDR3 sequences, roughly 30% of which appear only once. These data originate in a study of human T cells and chemical hapten exposure. The J segment lost 5 bases and the V segment lost 4 bases, leaving 15 bases of the junction unmatched. The CDR3 has 17 residues. Germline V gene data show CDR1 as SGHTA and CDR2 as FQGNSA.

The sample here was whole blood, taken in connection with sensitization to the hapten diphenylcyclopropenone (DPC). The sequence was collected from a woman in her 30s with alopecia areata. Some clones in this sample may be carry-over from other donors' samples. The chain employs TRBV7-2 and TRBJ2-5; TRBD2 matches 8 bases. The CDR3 loop reads CASSSSSGTTHRETQYF. The CDR3 bases are TGTGCCAGCAGCTCTAGTAGCGGGACGACGCACCGGGAGACCCAGTACTTC.